The 19 T cell receptor beta chains given below trace back to one sample, sequenced in a study of identical twins. MiXCR, run by TCRdb on the 5' RACE reads, gives a single entry per CDR3 protein. The sample has 1.5 million to 2 million distinct CDR3 sequences, about 30% seen once. The sample consisted of cord blood. These receptors came from a newborn girl in good health.

This clonotype came up a few times. A read error may explain this, as a much larger clone is one base away. V gene TRBV20-1 combines with J gene TRBJ1-5; 7 bases line up with TRBD1. V shed 4 bases and J 2 bases; nucleotides not matched to a gene: 2. CDR1 and CDR2 from the germline V gene are DFQATT and SNEGSKA (reference sequence). The CDR3 totals 13 residues. CDR3 protein: CSATDRGNQPQHF. The CDR3 coding sequence is TGCAGTGCTACAGACAGGGGCAATCAGCCCCAGCATTTT.

This clonotype was counted between two and nine times. V usage is TRBV11-2 and J usage is TRBJ1-4, with a tentative D call TRBD1 (5 bases). The V end lost 0 bases, the J end lost 7 bases, and 12 bases lay between the germline ends. This CDR3 is 15 amino acids long. Looked up from germline, CDR1 is SGHAT and CDR2 is FQNNGV. CDR3 sequence reads: CASSLEGGVVEKLFF. In DNA form, the CDR3 reads TGTGCCAGCAGCTTAGAGGGAGGGGTAGTTGAAAAACTGTTTTTT.

This chain connects TRBV10-3 to TRBJ1-3, with TRBD1 identical over 8 bases. CDR3 size: 13 residues. V lost 8 bases and J lost 4; bases outside the gene matches: 4. CDR1 and CDR2 from the germline V gene are ENHRY and SYGVKD. The CDR3 here is CAIQDRAGNTIYF. The DNA of the CDR3 is TGTGCCATCCAGGACAGGGCGGGAAACACCATATATTTT.

The chain joins TRBV7-2 to TRBJ2-3; TRBD2 agrees at 8 bases. The J segment lost 8 bases and the V segment lost 5 bases, leaving 18 bases of the junction unmatched. The CDR3 is 17 residues long. CDR1 and CDR2 (germline): SGHTA, FQGNSA. CDR3 loop: CASSPQTGGGSQGTQYF. As DNA, the CDR3 is TGTGCCAGCAGCCCCCAGACCGGGGGGGGTTCGCAAGGTACGCAGTATTTT.

In its sample, this clonotype was seen a few times. V usage is TRBV5-1 and J usage is TRBJ1-5, with D uncertain. There are 19 residues in the CDR3. The germline gives CDR1 SGHRS, CDR2 YFSETQ. Deletions cut 2 bases from V and 2 bases from J, with 23 bases between. CDR3 region: CASSFNGPRGKGGNQPQHF. The CDR3 nucleotides read TGCGCCAGCAGCTTTAATGGCCCCCGAGGGAAAGGAGGCAATCAGCCCCAGCATTTT. The variable domain in full, with the rest retrieved from reference TRBV5-1 and TRBJ1-5, is KAGVTQTPRYLIKTRGQQVTLSCSPISGHRSVSWYQQTPGQGLQFLFEYFSETQRNKGNFPGRFSGRQFSNSRSEMNVSTLELGDSALYLCASSFNGPRGKGGNQPQHFGDGTRLSIL.

This clonotype has more than one count but fewer than ten. The J gene is TRBJ2-5, the V gene TRBV29-1; D tentatively fits TRBD1 or TRBD2 (5 bases each). The V gene lost 6 bases and the J gene lost 5 bases, with 10 bases spanning the gap. The CDR3 spans 11 residues. Germline CDR1 and CDR2: SQVTM and ANQGSEA. The CDR3, as DNA: TGCAGCGTGGGACCCTCGGAGACCCAGTACTTC. Amino acids: CSVGPSETQYF. Using reference TRBV29-1 and TRBJ2-5 for the parts outside the CDR3, the full variable domain is SAVISQKPSRDICQRGTSLTIQCQVDSQVTMMFWYRQQPGQSLTLIATANQGSEATYESGFVIDKFPISRPNLTFSTLTVSNMSPEDSSIYLCSVGPSETQYFGPGTRLLVL.

This rearrangement joins TRBV20-1 to TRBJ2-2; 7 positions match TRBD2. V shed 5 bases, J shed 5 bases, and the junction held 5 bases outside the gene matches. The CDR3 runs 13 residues. Germline V lookup: CDR1 DFQATT, CDR2 SNEGSKA (reference sequence). CDR3 region: CSAPSGLTGELFF. CDR3 sequence (DNA): TGCAGTGCTCCTAGCGGCCTAACCGGGGAGCTGTTTTTT.

V usage is TRBV20-1 and J usage is TRBJ1-5, with 7 bases identical to TRBD1. Germline CDR1 is DFQATT and CDR2 is SNEGSKA (reference sequence). The V and J ends lost 0 bases and 0 bases, in that order; junction bases with no gene match: 17. This CDR3 contains 20 residues. The CDR3: CSARDAPTTGTAFSNQPQHF. Here the CDR3 DNA reads TGCAGTGCTAGAGATGCCCCGACGACCGGGACAGCCTTTAGCAATCAGCCCCAGCATTTT.

This clonotype has just a few counts. The chain recombines TRBV25-1 with TRBJ2-1; no definite D call. This CDR3 comprises 13 residues. CDR1 is MGHDK and CDR2 is SYGVNS in the germline V gene. V lost 5 bases to trimming and J lost 7 bases, with 12 bases between them. The CDR3: CASSYGTWNEQFF. The CDR3 DNA is TGTGCCAGCAGTTATGGCACCTGGAATGAGCAGTTCTTC.

The rearrangement uses TRBV14 and TRBJ2-7; tentatively, D is TRBD1 or TRBD2 (5 bases each). V was trimmed by 1 base and J by 3 bases, leaving 13 bases between them. Germline V CDR1 and CDR2: SGHDN, FVKESK. This CDR3 region has 15 residues. CDR3 sequence reads: CASSQARDPFYEQYF. CDR3 nucleotide sequence: TGTGCCAGCAGCCAAGCCCGGGACCCTTTCTACGAGCAGTACTTC.

The chain is built from TRBV29-1 and TRBJ1-1; unclear D gene. This CDR3 is 13 amino acids long. Germline V gene lookup returns CDR1 SQVTM and CDR2 ANQGSEA. V lost 3 bases, J lost 0 bases, and 8 bases lay in between. The CDR3 nucleotides read TGCAGCGTTGACGATATACTGAACACTGAAGCTTTCTTT. It encodes CSVDDILNTEAFF.

The chain is built from TRBV20-1 and TRBJ1-2, with a possible D match to TRBD1 (5 bases). Looked up from germline, CDR1 is DFQATT and CDR2 is SNEGSKA (reference sequence). V was shortened by 3 bases and J by 7 bases, with 12 bases between the two germline ends. The length of the CDR3 is 12 residues. CDR3 residues: CSARRGGGGYTF. DNA for the CDR3: TGCAGTGCTAGGAGGGGAGGAGGTGGCTACACCTTC.

The CDR3 here is CASSQEPGVYSYEQYF. The DNA for the CDR3 is TGCGCCAGCAGCCAAGAGCCGGGGGTATACTCCTACGAGCAGTACTTC. The chain carries TRBV4-1 and TRBJ2-7; D possibly corresponds to TRBD2 (6 bases). CDR3 length equals 16 residues. Per the germline V gene, CDR1 is MGHRA and CDR2 is YSYEKL. The V end lost 0 bases, the J end lost 0 bases, and 12 bases lay between the germline ends.

This clonotype was detected a few times. This chain connects TRBV7-9 to TRBJ2-7; D may be TRBD1 (5 bases). Trimming left V 5 bases short and J 1 base short, with 12 bases between. The CDR3 totals 14 residues. Germline CDR1 SEHNR, CDR2 FQNEAQ (reference sequence). The CDR3 nucleotides read TGTGCCAGCAGCCACCGACAGAGTTCCTACGAGCAGTACTTC. As protein: CASSHRQSSYEQYF.

This clonotype was counted between two and nine times. J is TRBJ2-7 and V is TRBV16, with a weak D call TRBD1 (6 bases). This CDR3 is 14 amino acids long. Germline V gene data show CDR1 as KGHSY and CDR2 as FQNENV. Trimming removed 2 bases at V and 2 bases at J, with 10 bases between. The CDR3 region has the DNA TGTGCCAGCAGCCAAACCCGACAGGCCTACGAGCAGTACTTC. It codes for CASSQTRQAYEQYF.

Only a few counts were recorded for this clonotype. A junction end diverges from the germline sequence, so it may reflect a read error. The chain carries TRBV6-5 and TRBJ2-2; D gene uncertain. Per germline, CDR1 MNHEY and CDR2 SVGAGI. This CDR3 has 12 residues. In DNA form, the CDR3 reads TGTGCCAGCTGTTACAGCACCGGGGAGCTGTTTTTT. Translating gives CASCYSTGELFF.

The CDR3 is CASSLEGTGGNEQYF. Here the CDR3 DNA reads TGCGCCAGCAGCTTGGAGGGAACAGGGGGTAACGAGCAGTACTTC. The chain employs TRBV5-1 and TRBJ2-5; 8 nucleotides agree with TRBD1. The tail of the sequence fits TRBJ2-7 better, so the J call may be wrong. The CDR3 covers 15 residues. Germline V gene data show CDR1 as SGHRS and CDR2 as YFSETQ.

This chain connects TRBV2 to TRBJ2-5; possibly TRBD1 or TRBD2 for D (5 bases each). The last part of the DNA fits TRBJ2-7 better; the J call may be wrong. CDR3 length equals 12 residues. CDR1 is SNHLY, CDR2 FYNNEI, per germline. CDR3 amino acids: CASMGTNYEQYF. In nucleotides, the CDR3 is TGTGCCAGCATGGGGACCAACTACGAGCAGTACTTC.

With regard to this clonotype: One end of the junction fails to match germline, which may point to a read error. The rearrangement joins TRBV7-8 to TRBJ1-2, with 8 bases lining up with TRBD1. This CDR3 is 14 amino acids long. Germline lookup yields CDR1 SGHVS and CDR2 FQNEAQ. The CDR3 nucleotides are TGTGCCAGCAGCCCCCGACAGGGGAGGTATGACTACACCTTC. Its translation: CASSPRQGRYDYTF.